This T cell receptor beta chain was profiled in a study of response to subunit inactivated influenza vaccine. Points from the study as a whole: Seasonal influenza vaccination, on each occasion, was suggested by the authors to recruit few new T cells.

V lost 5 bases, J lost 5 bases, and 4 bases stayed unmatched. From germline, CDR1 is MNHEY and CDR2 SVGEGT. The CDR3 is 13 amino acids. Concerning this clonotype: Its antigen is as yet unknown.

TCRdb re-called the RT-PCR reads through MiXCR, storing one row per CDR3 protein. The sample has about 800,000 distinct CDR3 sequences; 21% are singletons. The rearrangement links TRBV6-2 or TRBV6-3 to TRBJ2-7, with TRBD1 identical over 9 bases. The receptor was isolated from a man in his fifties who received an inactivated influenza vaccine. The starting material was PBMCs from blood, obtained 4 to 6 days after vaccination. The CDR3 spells CASSDRTGDEQYF. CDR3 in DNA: TGTGCCAGCAGTGACCGGACAGGGGACGAGCAGTACTTC.